The rows below give T cell receptor beta chains drawn from one sample of a study of T cells after yellow fever vaccination. Each CDR3 protein gets one entry after TCRdb re-called the 5' RACE reads with MiXCR. The sample shows about 240,000 distinct CDR3 sequences, roughly 7.2% of them seen only once. Sequenced here: CD4+ T cells sorted from PBMCs, sampled 15 days after the yellow fever booster vaccination. All receptors derive from a man aged 30 to 45 who received the YFV17D yellow fever vaccine. The CDR3 runs from the conserved cysteine through the conserved F or W. The order of the fields is clone size, D gene, V gene, J gene, CDR3 DNA, CDR3 protein. A D gene is named only where the DNA matches it firmly. Expanded clones are given a class, and other clones once, few, many or no size at all.

clone size: .
D gene: TRBD2
V gene: TRBV6-2/TRBV6-3
J gene: TRBJ2-3
CDR3 DNA: TGTGCCAGCAGTCGGTCACTAGCGAACACAGATACGCAGTATTTT
CDR3 protein: CASSRSLANTDTQYF

clone size: .
D gene: .
V gene: TRBV5-1
J gene: TRBJ2-3
CDR3 DNA: TGCGCCAGCAGCGGTGGGGTAGTCACAGATACGCAGTATTTT
CDR3 protein: CASSGGVVTDTQYF

clone size: .
D gene: TRBD1
V gene: TRBV6-1
J gene: TRBJ2-7
CDR3 DNA: TGTGCCAGTGCCGGGACAGGGCCTCCCTACGAGCAGTACTTC
CDR3 protein: CASAGTGPPYEQYF

clone size: .
D gene: TRBD2
V gene: TRBV5-1
J gene: TRBJ2-5
CDR3 DNA: TGCGCCAGCAGCTTGGCCGGAGCGGGAGAGTCAGAGACCCAGTACTTC
CDR3 protein: CASSLAGAGESETQYF

clone size: many
D gene: .
V gene: TRBV7-9
J gene: TRBJ2-3
CDR3 DNA: TGTGCCAGCAGAGGGGGAGGAAGCACAGATACGCAGTATTTT
CDR3 protein: CASRGGGSTDTQYF

clone size: many
D gene: TRBD2
V gene: TRBV29-1
J gene: TRBJ2-7
CDR3 DNA: TGCAGCGTCCGAGGGGGTACTAGCGGGAGGACCTACGAGCAGTACTTC
CDR3 protein: CSVRGGTSGRTYEQYF

clone size: few
D gene: .
V gene: TRBV20-1
J gene: TRBJ1-4
CDR3 DNA: TGCAGTGCTCCAGGACGTAATGAAAAACTGTTTTTT
CDR3 protein: CSAPGRNEKLFF

clone size: few
D gene: .
V gene: TRBV19
J gene: TRBJ2-7
CDR3 DNA: TGTGCCAGTAGTGGACGGGACTCGAGAACGGTTGACGAGCAGTACTTC
CDR3 protein: CASSGRDSRTVDEQYF

clone size: few
D gene: .
V gene: TRBV29-1
J gene: TRBJ2-5
CDR3 DNA: TGCAGCGTCGAACCCTTCCGGGACCCTCGGCGGGAGACCCAGTACTTC
CDR3 protein: CSVEPFRDPRRETQYF

clone size: many
D gene: .
V gene: TRBV12-3/TRBV12-4
J gene: TRBJ1-3
CDR3 DNA: TGTGCCAGCAGTTTAATCGGGTCTGGAAACACCATATATTTT
CDR3 protein: CASSLIGSGNTIYF

clone size: many
D gene: .
V gene: TRBV20-1
J gene: TRBJ2-3
CDR3 DNA: TGCAGTGCTGAAGGACGAAGCACAGATACGCAGTATTTT
CDR3 protein: CSAEGRSTDTQYF

clone size: few
D gene: .
V gene: TRBV7-8
J gene: TRBJ1-2
CDR3 DNA: TGTGCCAGCAGCTTAGGTGCCAGTTCCTATGGCTACACCTTC
CDR3 protein: CASSLGASSYGYTF

clone size: few
D gene: .
V gene: TRBV10-3
J gene: TRBJ1-3
CDR3 DNA: TGTGCCATCAGTGCAGATGGGATGAACACCATATATTTT
CDR3 protein: CAISADGMNTIYF

clone size: .
D gene: .
V gene: TRBV15
J gene: TRBJ2-7
CDR3 DNA: TGTGCCACCAGCAGAGATCGCGGGAACTACGAGCAGTACTTC
CDR3 protein: CATSRDRGNYEQYF

clone size: few
D gene: TRBD1
V gene: TRBV20-1
J gene: TRBJ2-1
CDR3 DNA: TGCAGTGCTTATCCGGGGACAGGGAAATACAATGAGCAGTTCTTC
CDR3 protein: CSAYPGTGKYNEQFF

clone size: few
D gene: .
V gene: TRBV6-2/TRBV6-3
J gene: TRBJ2-3
CDR3 DNA: TGTGCCAGCAGTGAGACTAAATCGGGTTGGACAGATACGCAGTATTTT
CDR3 protein: CASSETKSGWTDTQYF

clone size: .
D gene: .
V gene: TRBV25-1
J gene: TRBJ1-5
CDR3 DNA: TGTGCCAGCAGTGAATTCGTATCCTTTCAGCCCCAGCATTTT
CDR3 protein: CASSEFVSFQPQHF

clone size: many
D gene: .
V gene: TRBV11-1
J gene: TRBJ2-1
CDR3 DNA: TGTGCCAGCAGCCCCCGTGGGGGTGTGCAGGGGCGGTACAATGAGCAGTTCTTC
CDR3 protein: CASSPRGGVQGRYNEQFF

clone size: many
D gene: .
V gene: TRBV20-1
J gene: TRBJ2-3
CDR3 DNA: TGCAGTGCTAGTCTAGGAGCTAACACAGATACGCAGTATTTT
CDR3 protein: CSASLGANTDTQYF

clone size: .
D gene: .
V gene: TRBV6-1
J gene: TRBJ1-1
CDR3 DNA: TGTGCCAGCAGGAAAACGGGGAACACTGAAGCTTTCTTT
CDR3 protein: CASRKTGNTEAFF

clone size: .
D gene: TRBD1
V gene: TRBV2
J gene: TRBJ1-5
CDR3 DNA: TGTGCCAGCAGTACCGGACAGGAAGGAGGCCGTGGTAGCAATCAGCCCCAGCATTTT
CDR3 protein: CASSTGQEGGRGSNQPQHF

clone size: .
D gene: .
V gene: TRBV5-1
J gene: TRBJ2-3
CDR3 DNA: TGCGCCAGCAGAGCTACGGCGCGGTATGAGGCAGATACGCAGTATTTT
CDR3 protein: CASRATARYEADTQYF